The clone carrying this T cell receptor (beta chain) was found once. Its target is unknown. The identical CDR3 is also encoded by other nucleotide sequences in the sample. Terminally differentiated effector memory CD45RA+ cells were excluded from the naive CD8 cells, which were CD45RO-negative and positively selected for CCR7. The record originates from a study of shared clonotypes between healthy human individuals. Study-wide points: Generally, naive subsets (rather than memory subsets) showed larger estimated richness. Rarefaction exposed incomplete sorted-subset sequencing despite large depth.

Deep was the level used in running the assay. It was roughly 190 ng DNA, tens of thousands of T cell genomes, that sorted-subset replicate PCRs used. This table comes from immunoSEQ multiplex PCR, and its TCRdb copy is limited to in-frame clones, with some not included. The sample yields fewer than 800,000 clones, roughly 94% seen once. The sequencing input was naive CD8+ T cells sorted from blood. This sequence originates from a man younger than 45 in good health.

CDR3 loop: CASSQGGRYEQYF. In DNA form, the CDR3 reads TGCGCCAGCAGCCAGGGGGGCCGCTACGAGCAGTACTTC. J is TRBJ2-7 and V is TRBV4-1, with D perhaps TRBD1 or TRBD2 (6 bases each). Trimming removed 3 bases from V and 3 bases from J, with 9 bases in between. The germline V gene has CDR1 MGHRA and CDR2 YSYEKL. The CDR3 extends over 13 amino acids.